The subject of this entry is one T cell receptor beta chain. The source of the sample is a study of blood T cell repertoires in COVID-19. Looking at the study overall: In each case, the material was cDNA or gDNA derived from T cells, B-cell-depleted T cells, or PBMCs.

The repertoire was sequenced with immunoSEQ multiplex PCR; TCRdb's copy has only in-frame clones and lacks some. The repertoire holds some 220,000 clones, with around four fifths as singletons. V was clipped by 5 bases and J by 6 bases, with 17 bases between them. CDR3 size: 15 residues. Germline V lookup: CDR1 MNHEY, CDR2 SMNVEV (reference sequence). The V and J genes are TRBV27 and TRBJ2-1; D is perhaps TRBD2 (6 bases). Sequences were obtained from peripheral blood. The origin of this receptor is a man aged 45-60 years with acute or convalescent COVID-19. The CDR3 sequence: CASSPGTALGNEQFF. The CDR3 bases are TGTGCCAGCAGTCCCGGGACTGCCCTTGGCAATGAGCAGTTCTTC.